This TCR beta chain was documented in a study of blood T cell repertoires in COVID-19. Clones were read by immunoSEQ multiplex PCR, and TCRdb kept only the in-frame ones, dropping some. The top ten clones hold under 7.5% of a sample with approximately 170,000 clones, roughly 84% of them seen once. With V trimmed by 7 bases and J by 5 bases, 8 bases remained unmatched. The CDR3 spans 15 residues. Germline CDR1 reads SNHLY; CDR2 reads FYNNEI. The chain is built from TRBV2 and TRBJ2-1, with TRBD2 matching 10 bases. Sample: peripheral blood. The receptor was isolated from a man older than 75 with COVID-19, enrolled during active disease. The CDR3 region has the DNA TGTGCCAGCACCTTTATGCTAGCGGGGGACAATGAGCAGTTCTTC. This sequence encodes CASTFMLAGDNEQFF.